This T cell receptor beta chain comes out of a study of shared clonotypes between healthy human individuals. Findings of the study overall: There were few donors, and this limited the genetic and exposure-history diversity represented. Larger estimated richness was generally recorded for naive subsets relative to memory subsets.

Nashville, Tennessee was home to all donors, each a Caucasian adult. Researchers partitioned CD4+ cells into CD45RA+ naive and CD45RA-negative memory subsets. TCRdb's copy holds only in-frame clones and misses some; the assay was immunoSEQ multiplex PCR. The sample includes some 2,000,000 clones, under 97% of them seen just once. On this clone itself: What it binds is unknown. Other DNA variants within this sample encode the same CDR3.

Trimming cost V 4 bases and J 5 bases, with 8 bases left between them. In germline, CDR1 is SEHNR, CDR2 FQNEAQ (reference sequence). There are 12 residues in the CDR3. The chain couples TRBV7-9 to TRBJ1-1; D may be TRBD1 (5 bases). The sequence was collected from a man between 18 and 29 years old in good health. The sample comprised naive CD4+ T cells sorted from blood. Subset here: CD45RA+ positively selected. CDR3 region: CASSSSGTEAFF. The DNA for the CDR3 is TGTGCCAGCAGCTCCTCAGGGACTGAAGCTTTCTTT.